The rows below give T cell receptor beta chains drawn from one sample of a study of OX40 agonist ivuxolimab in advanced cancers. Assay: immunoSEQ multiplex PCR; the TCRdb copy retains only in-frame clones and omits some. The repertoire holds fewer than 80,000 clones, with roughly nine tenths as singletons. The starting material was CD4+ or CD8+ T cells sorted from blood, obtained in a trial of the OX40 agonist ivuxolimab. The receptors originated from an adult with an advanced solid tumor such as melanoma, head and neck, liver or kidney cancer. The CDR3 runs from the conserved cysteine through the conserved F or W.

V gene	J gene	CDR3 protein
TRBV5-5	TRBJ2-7	CASSWARQGPYEQYF
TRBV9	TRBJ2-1	CASSVDTFYNEQFF
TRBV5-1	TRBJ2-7	CASRGAGTGPYEQYF
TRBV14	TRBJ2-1	CASSQGAWRTSYNEQFF
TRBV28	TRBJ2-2	CASNELAGTGELFF
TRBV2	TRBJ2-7	CAGEGQGGSEQYF
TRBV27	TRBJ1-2	CASSLWGLGYGYTF
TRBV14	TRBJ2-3	CASSHTSGNYPTDTQYF
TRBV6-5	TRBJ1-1	CASSLGLNTEAFF
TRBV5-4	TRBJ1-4	CASSPTGETGEKLFF
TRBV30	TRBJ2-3	CAWSGPPLGRGITDTQYF
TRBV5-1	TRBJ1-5	CASSLGLNSNQPQHF
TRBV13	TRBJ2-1	CASSSPPGEQFF
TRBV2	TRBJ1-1	CASSEGRQGAGGNTEAFF
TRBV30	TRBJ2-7	CAWRTQTYEQYF
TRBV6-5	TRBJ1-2	CASSRDGFYGYTF
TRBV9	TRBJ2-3	CASSEQGREVWGDTQYF
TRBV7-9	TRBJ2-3	CASSLTQGLLTDTQYF
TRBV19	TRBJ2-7	CASSPLSATEQYF
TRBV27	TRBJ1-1	CASSLGRSTEAFF
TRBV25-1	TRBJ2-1	CASSELRDGYNEQFF
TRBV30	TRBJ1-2	CAWSGQSWYGYTF
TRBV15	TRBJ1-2	CATSSGRNYGYTF
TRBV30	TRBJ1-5	CAWSVLGSDQPQHF
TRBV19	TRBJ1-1	CASSINSLPVNTEAFF
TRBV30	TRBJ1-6	CAWSQMSPLHF
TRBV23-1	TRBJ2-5	CASSQSGDRAGETQYF
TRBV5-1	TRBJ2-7	CASSPGLQDYEQYF
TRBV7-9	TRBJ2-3	CASSHHTDTQYF
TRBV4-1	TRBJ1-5	CASSRRTGLSQPQHF
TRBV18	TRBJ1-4	CASSPIRTGGDEKLFF
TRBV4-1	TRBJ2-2	CASSQDDAGYTGELFF
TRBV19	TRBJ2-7	CASSIVASSYEQYF
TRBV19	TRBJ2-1	CASKELAGGHNEQFF
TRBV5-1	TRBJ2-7	CASSLGGLDEQYF